The next 2 T cell receptor beta chains were all read from a single sample in a study of T cells in Graves' hyperthyroidism and ophthalmopathy. RNA transcripts yielded amplified TCR beta CDR3 regions. When the TCR CDR3 underwent first-round RT-PCR, the HTBI primer set was used. TCRdb re-called the multiplex PCR reads through MiXCR, storing one row per CDR3 protein. The data hold some 490,000 distinct CDR3 sequences, with about 16% observed a single time. Sequenced input: blood. Receptor source: a woman aged 25 to 39 with Graves' ophthalmopathy.

The chain joins TRBV24-1 to TRBJ2-1, with TRBD1 identical over 9 bases. Germline CDR1 KGHDR, CDR2 SFDVKD. The ends lost 4 bases at V and 15 bases at J; junction bases unmatched: 6. The CDR3 sequence is 12 residues long. The CDR3: CATSERDRVPFF. CDR3 DNA: TGTGCCACCAGTGAGAGGGACAGGGTACCGTTCTTC.

This clonotype was observed at least ten times. The CDR3 DNA reads TGTGCCAGCAGTGCGGGACTAGCGGGAGGACCAGATACGCAGTATTTT. Its protein is CASSAGLAGGPDTQYF. The chain couples TRBV6-1 to TRBJ2-3; 15 bases agree with TRBD2. The CDR3 totals 16 residues. The junction had 3 bases not matched to a gene; V was cut back by 4 bases and J by 4 bases. The germline V gene has CDR1 MNHNS and CDR2 SASEGT.